These T cell receptor beta chains were read from a single sample in a study of identical twins. TCRdb re-derived calls from the 5' RACE reads in MiXCR, one entry per CDR3 protein. The table records some 260,000 distinct CDR3 sequences, over 13% of them present only once. The sequenced sample consisted of memory (CD45RO+) T cells sorted from blood. These TCRs come from a young woman in good health. Each CDR3 is given with its conserved first and last residue. D genes are given only for firm matches. Only part of the rows carry a size: once, few, many, or a class if the clone is expanded.

V	J	D	size	DNA	CDR3
TRBV5-6	TRBJ1-6	.	few	TGTGCCAGCAGTTCCGGAAGACTTCATAATTCACCCCTCCACTTT	CASSSGRLHNSPLHF
TRBV20-1	TRBJ1-1	.	.	TGCAGTGCTAGACCGTACGGGGGGAACACTGAAGCTTTCTTT	CSARPYGGNTEAFF
TRBV20-1	TRBJ1-2	.	few	TGCAGTGCTAGCGACCGATACTATGGCTACACCTTC	CSASDRYYGYTF
TRBV29-1	TRBJ2-7	TRBD2	many	TGCAGCGCCTCGGCTGGGGGGGGAGAGCAGTACTTC	CSASAGGGEQYF
TRBV5-1	TRBJ2-1	TRBD1	many	TGCGCCAGCAGCTCCCCTCCCGGGACAGGTGACAATGAGCAGTTCTTC	CASSSPPGTGDNEQFF
TRBV7-2	TRBJ1-1	.	few	TGTGCCAGCAGCTTATCACGGGGAGACGGGAAAGCTTTCTTT	CASSLSRGDGKAFF
TRBV7-2	TRBJ2-7	TRBD1	.	TGTGCCAGCAGCCCTTTCCACAGGGGCGAGCAGTACTTC	CASSPFHRGEQYF
TRBV20-1	TRBJ1-2	.	few	TGCAGTGCCCTACAAATCAACAGTCTCATGGGCTACACCTTC	CSALQINSLMGYTF
TRBV11-1	TRBJ2-5	.	.	TGTGCCAGCAGGACGGACACCAAAGAGACCCAGTACTTC	CASRTDTKETQYF
TRBV10-3	TRBJ2-3	TRBD2	.	TGTGCCATCAGTGAAGGCGGGAGGGACAGCACAGATACGCAGTATTTT	CAISEGGRDSTDTQYF
TRBV5-8	TRBJ1-5	TRBD1	.	TGTGCCAGCAGCTTGTTCGAGGGGGCTAGTGGCAATCAGCCCCAGCATTTT	CASSLFEGASGNQPQHF
TRBV18	TRBJ1-1	.	few	TGTGCCAGCTCACCTATTGGGGGCCGGAACACTGAAGCTTTCTTT	CASSPIGGRNTEAFF
TRBV27	TRBJ2-1	TRBD2	.	TGTGCCAGGCGCTTGACTAGCGGGGGGGGAGAAAACGATGAGCAGTTCTTC	CARRLTSGGGENDEQFF
TRBV2	TRBJ2-1	.	.	TGTGCCAGCAAAACGAGCGGGTTTGGTGGTGAGCAGTTCTTC	CASKTSGFGGEQFF
TRBV2	TRBJ2-2	.	few	TGTGCCAGCAGTGCGGCGGGACCCAGGAACACCGGGGAGCTGTTTTTT	CASSAAGPRNTGELFF
TRBV4-3	TRBJ2-1	TRBD2	many	TGCGCCAGCAGCCAAGGAGCGGGAGACTACAATGAGCAGTTCTTC	CASSQGAGDYNEQFF
TRBV5-1	TRBJ2-7	.	few	TGCGCCAGCGGAATTTCAGGGGTGCCCTACGAGCAGTACTTC	CASGISGVPYEQYF
TRBV14	TRBJ2-2	TRBD1	few	TGTGCCAGCAGACCGGACAGGGAGAACACCGGGGAGCTGTTTTTT	CASRPDRENTGELFF
TRBV20-1	TRBJ2-3	TRBD2	.	TGCAGTGCTAGAGATCCTAATAGCGGGCACAGCACAGATACGCAGTATTTT	CSARDPNSGHSTDTQYF
TRBV7-8	TRBJ2-7	.	.	TGTGCCAGCAGCTCCAGACAGGTGGACGAGCAGTACTTC	CASSSRQVDEQYF
TRBV20-1	TRBJ2-3	TRBD2	few	TGCAGTGCTAGCCCTGGACTAGCGGGGGGAGGGACGCAGTATTTT	CSASPGLAGGGTQYF
TRBV25-1	TRBJ2-1	.	.	TGTGCCAGCAGTGAACTAAGCCTTTCTGCTGAGCAGTTCTTC	CASSELSLSAEQFF
TRBV4-3	TRBJ2-1	TRBD2	few	TGCGCCAGCAGCCAAGATAGAAGAGGCGGGAGGAGTGAGCAGTTCTTC	CASSQDRRGGRSEQFF
TRBV11-1	TRBJ2-1	TRBD1	many	TGTGCCAGCAGCTTAGAGTTACCCTTCGGGGACAGGGATCGGTATGAGCAGTTCTTC	CASSLELPFGDRDRYEQFF
TRBV9	TRBJ2-2	TRBD1	few	TGTGCCATCATACGACAGGGGACCGGGGAGCTGTTTTTT	CAIIRQGTGELFF
TRBV10-3	TRBJ1-1	.	.	TGTGCCACCAAGCCGGACATAAACACTGAAGCTTTCTTT	CATKPDINTEAFF
TRBV11-2	TRBJ2-3	.	.	TGTGCCAGCAGGGACACCACTTCCACAGATACGCAGTATTTT	CASRDTTSTDTQYF
TRBV20-1	TRBJ2-7	TRBD1	.	TGCAGTGCTAGGGGGGAGACAGGGGTTACCTACGAGCAGTACTTC	CSARGETGVTYEQYF
TRBV20-1	TRBJ2-5	.	many	TGCAGTGCTTCCCTGGCGGGAGAGACCCAGTACTTC	CSASLAGETQYF
TRBV11-2	TRBJ1-5	.	few	TGTGCCAGCAGCTTAGGTATCCGGGTGGGAAGCAATCAGCCCCAGCATTTT	CASSLGIRVGSNQPQHF
TRBV6-1	TRBJ2-5	TRBD1	.	TGTGCCAGCAGGGGGGACAGATATCTAGGGGAGACCCAGTACTTC	CASRGDRYLGETQYF
TRBV6-2/TRBV6-3	TRBJ1-1	.	few	TGTGCCAGCAGTTACAGGGGCCGAAGCAACACTGAAGCTTTCTTT	CASSYRGRSNTEAFF
TRBV27	TRBJ2-7	TRBD2	few	TGTGCCAGCAGTCCGCAGGGACTAGCGGCCTCTGAGCAGTACTTC	CASSPQGLAASEQYF
TRBV7-9	TRBJ2-1	.	many	TGTGCCAGCAGGGAGGATTACAATGAGCAGTTCTTC	CASREDYNEQFF
TRBV30	TRBJ1-6	.	.	TGTGCCTGGAGAGCGGCGAGCTCCTATAATTCACCCCTCCACTTT	CAWRAASSYNSPLHF
TRBV20-1	TRBJ2-7	.	few	TGCAGTGCTACGGACAAAACCTACGAGCAGTACTTC	CSATDKTYEQYF
TRBV6-4	TRBJ2-2	.	few	TGTGCCAGCACCCCAGGAGATACCGGGGAGCTGTTTTTT	CASTPGDTGELFF